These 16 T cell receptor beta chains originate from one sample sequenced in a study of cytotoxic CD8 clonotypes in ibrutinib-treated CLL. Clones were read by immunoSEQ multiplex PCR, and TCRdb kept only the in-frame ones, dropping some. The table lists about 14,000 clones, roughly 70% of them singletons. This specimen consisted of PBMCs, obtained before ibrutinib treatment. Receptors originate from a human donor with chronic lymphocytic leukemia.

Here the CDR3 DNA reads TGTGCCAGCAGTCGTAGACAGGGGGGAGCTTTCTTT. Encoded protein: CASSRRQGGAFF. The J gene is TRBJ1-1, the V gene TRBV6-5; 9 positions match TRBD1. The CDR3 spans 12 residues. CDR1 and CDR2 (germline): MNHEY, SVGAGI. V shed 5 bases and J 10 bases; nucleotides not matched to a gene: 5.

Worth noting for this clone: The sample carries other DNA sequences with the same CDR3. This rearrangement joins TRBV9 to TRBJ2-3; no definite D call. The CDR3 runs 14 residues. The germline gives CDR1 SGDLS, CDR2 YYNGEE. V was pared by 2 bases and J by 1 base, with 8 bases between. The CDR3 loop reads CASSVGVGTDTQYF. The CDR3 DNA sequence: TGTGCCAGCAGCGTTGGTGTGGGCACAGATACGCAGTATTTT.

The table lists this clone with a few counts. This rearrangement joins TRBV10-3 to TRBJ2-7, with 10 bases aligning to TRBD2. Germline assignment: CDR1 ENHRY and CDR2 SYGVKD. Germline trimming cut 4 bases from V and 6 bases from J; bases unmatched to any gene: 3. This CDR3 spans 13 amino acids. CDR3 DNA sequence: TGTGCCATCAGTGGTAGCGGGGGGCCCGAGCAGTACTTC. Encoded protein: CAISGSGGPEQYF.

CDR3 amino acids: CASSRRGEKLFF. The CDR3, as DNA: TGTGCCAGCAGTCGGCGGGGGGAAAAACTGTTTTTT. The chain employs TRBV28 and TRBJ1-4, with a weak D call TRBD1 (5 bases). V lost 5 bases to trimming and J lost 8 bases, with 9 bases between them. Germline CDR1 MDHEN, CDR2 SYDVKM. CDR3 length equals 12 residues.

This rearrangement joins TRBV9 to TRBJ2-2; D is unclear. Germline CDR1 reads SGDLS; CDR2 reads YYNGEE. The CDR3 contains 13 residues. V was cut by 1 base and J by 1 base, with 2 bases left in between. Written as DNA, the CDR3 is TGTGCCAGCAGCGTACAGAACACCGGGGAGCTGTTTTTT. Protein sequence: CASSVQNTGELFF.

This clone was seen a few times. For the CDR3, the DNA is TGTGCCAGCAGTTACGCGGCTAGCGGGGTGGATACGCAGTATTTT. This codes for CASSYAASGVDTQYF. The rearrangement uses TRBV6-5 and TRBJ2-3; 9 nucleotides agree with TRBD2. The length of the CDR3 is 15 residues. CDR1 is MNHEY, CDR2 SVGAGI, per germline. V lost 2 bases to trimming and J lost 6 bases; unmatched junction nucleotides: 6.

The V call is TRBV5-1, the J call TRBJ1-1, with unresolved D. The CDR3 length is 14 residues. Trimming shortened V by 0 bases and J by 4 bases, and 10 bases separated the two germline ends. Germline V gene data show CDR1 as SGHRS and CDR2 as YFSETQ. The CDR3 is CASSLGRAATEAFF. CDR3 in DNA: TGCGCCAGCAGCTTGGGGCGGGCTGCCACTGAAGCTTTCTTT.

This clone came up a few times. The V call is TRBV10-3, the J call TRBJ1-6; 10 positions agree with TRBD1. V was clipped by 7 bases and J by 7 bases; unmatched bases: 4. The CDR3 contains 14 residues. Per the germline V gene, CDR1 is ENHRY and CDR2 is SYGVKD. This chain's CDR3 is CAITGQGVNSPLHF. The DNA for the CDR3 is TGTGCCATCACCGGACAGGGGGTCAATTCACCCCTCCACTTT.

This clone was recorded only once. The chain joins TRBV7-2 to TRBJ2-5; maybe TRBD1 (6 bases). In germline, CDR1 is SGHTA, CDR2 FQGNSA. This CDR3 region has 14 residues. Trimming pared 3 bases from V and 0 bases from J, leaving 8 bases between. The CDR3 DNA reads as TGTGCCAGCAGCTTGGGGGCTCACCAAGAGACCCAGTACTTC. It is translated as CASSLGAHQETQYF.

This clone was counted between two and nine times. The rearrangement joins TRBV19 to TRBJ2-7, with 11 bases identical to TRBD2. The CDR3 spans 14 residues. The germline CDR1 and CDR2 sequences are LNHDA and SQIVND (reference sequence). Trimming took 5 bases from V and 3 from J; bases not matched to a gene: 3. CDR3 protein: CASSDLAGGYEQYF. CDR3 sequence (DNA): TGTGCCAGTAGTGATCTAGCGGGGGGCTACGAGCAGTACTTC.

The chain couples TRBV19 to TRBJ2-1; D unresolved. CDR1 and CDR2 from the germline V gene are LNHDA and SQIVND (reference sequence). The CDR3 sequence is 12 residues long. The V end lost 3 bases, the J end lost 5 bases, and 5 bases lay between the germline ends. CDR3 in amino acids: CASSIRDNEQFF. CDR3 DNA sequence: TGTGCCAGTAGTATTAGGGACAATGAGCAGTTCTTC.

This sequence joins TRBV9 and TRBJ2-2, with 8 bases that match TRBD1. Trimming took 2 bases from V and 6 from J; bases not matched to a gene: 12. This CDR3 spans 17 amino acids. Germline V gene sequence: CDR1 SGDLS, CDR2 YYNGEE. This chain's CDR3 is CASSVTTTGGRAGELFF. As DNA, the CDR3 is TGTGCCAGCAGCGTCACCACCACAGGGGGTCGGGCCGGGGAGCTGTTTTTT. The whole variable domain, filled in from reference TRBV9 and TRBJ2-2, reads DSGVTQTPKHLITATGQRVTLRCSPRSGDLSVYWYQQSLDQGLQFLIQYYNGEERAKGNILERFSAQQFPDLHSELNLSSLELGDSALYFCASSVTTTGGRAGELFFGEGSRLTVL.

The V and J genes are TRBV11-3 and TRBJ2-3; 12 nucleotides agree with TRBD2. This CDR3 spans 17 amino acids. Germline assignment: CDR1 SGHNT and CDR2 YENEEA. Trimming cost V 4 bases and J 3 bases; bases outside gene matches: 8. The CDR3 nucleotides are TGTGCCAGCAGCTCCTCAACGACTAGCGGGGGAACAGATACGCAGTATTTT. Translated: CASSSSTTSGGTDTQYF.

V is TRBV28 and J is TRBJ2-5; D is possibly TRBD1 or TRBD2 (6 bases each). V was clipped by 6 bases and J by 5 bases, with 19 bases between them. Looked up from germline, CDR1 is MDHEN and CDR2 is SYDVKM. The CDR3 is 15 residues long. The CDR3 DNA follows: TGTGCCAGCAGGGAGGGGGGCGCCCAGGAGGAGACCCAGTACTTC. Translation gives CASREGGAQEETQYF.

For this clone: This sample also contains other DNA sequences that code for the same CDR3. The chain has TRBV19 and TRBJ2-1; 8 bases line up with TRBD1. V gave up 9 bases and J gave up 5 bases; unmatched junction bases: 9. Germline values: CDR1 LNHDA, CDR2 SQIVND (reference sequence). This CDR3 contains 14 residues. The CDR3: CASERTGSDNEQFF. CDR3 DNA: TGTGCCAGCGAGCGGACAGGGTCGGACAATGAGCAGTTCTTC.

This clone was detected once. The CDR3 nucleotides read TGTGCCACCAGCAGACCCTGGGGGGTCAGCAATCAGCCCCAGCATTTT. It yields the protein CATSRPWGVSNQPQHF. The chain carries TRBV15 and TRBJ1-5; D may be TRBD1 (5 bases). V dropped 2 bases and J dropped 1 base, with 12 bases sitting between them. The CDR3 is 16 residues long. The germline gives CDR1 LNHNV, CDR2 YYDKDF (reference sequence).